Given below is one T cell receptor (beta chain) in context. Its antigen remains unidentified. The data derive from a study of shared clonotypes between healthy human individuals. Study results and limitations: Only blood underwent sampling, and tissue repertoires likely differ. Investigators expected sequencing depth to affect clonotype sharing among donors.

As processed by the authors: ImmunoSEQ output lacked quality scores and full-length reads, limiting matched filtering. Only in-frame clones appear in the TCRdb table, and some are missing; sequencing was by immunoSEQ multiplex PCR. From that table come the V and J calls and clone size; the DNA was used to work out D and trimming. Of under 600,000 clones in the sample, about 80% were seen once. Donors, healthy HIV-negative adults, lacked recent acute infections or vaccinations. The sequence was obtained from a woman in her thirties or forties in good health. Some clones in this sample may be carry-over from other donors' samples. Specimen: PBMCs.

The CDR3, as DNA: TGTGCTAGTGGTCCCGGACAGGGCCCAGATACGCAGTATTTT. As protein: CASGPGQGPDTQYF. The chain has TRBV12-5 and TRBJ2-3; TRBD1 matches at 8 bases. The junction had 5 bases not matched to a gene; V was cut back by 5 bases and J by 4 bases. Germline-derived CDR1 and CDR2 are LGHNT and FRNRAP. This CDR3 contains 14 residues.